The present T cell receptor beta chain was sequenced within a study of vaccination effects on CD4 cells after COVID-19. This clone was seen only a few times. Its antigen is currently unknown. Study-level results: Clones of infection and vaccine origin contracted markedly late after vaccination.

The method was immunoSEQ multiplex PCR; TCRdb's version includes in-frame clones alone and lacks a portion of them. The sample holds more than 25,000 clones, roughly two thirds seen once. Ahead of sequencing, the ViraFEST assay grew antigen-specific CD4+ T cells using viral peptide pools. After more than 8 days in culture, the CD4+ T cells were isolated. The V end was cut by 4 bases, the J end by 2 bases, with 15 bases between. CDR3 size: 15 residues. Germline V CDR1 and CDR2: MNHNY, SVGAGI (reference sequence). The sample here was CD4+ T cells from PBMCs cultured with HCoV-229E spike peptides, taken before COVID-19 vaccination. The TCR was taken from a human donor who received a COVID-19 vaccine. The V and J genes are TRBV6-6 and TRBJ2-7; TRBD1 is a possible D gene (6 bases). This CDR3 is CASSSPGHGTYEQYF. The CDR3 nucleotides are TGTGCCAGCAGTTCCCCGGGACATGGGACCTACGAGCAGTACTTC.